The clone carrying this T cell receptor beta chain was counted once. The J segment lost 6 bases and the V segment lost 1 base, leaving 6 bases of the junction unmatched. Germline V CDR1 and CDR2: MNHNS, SASEGT. CDR3 length: 15 residues. The repertoire was sequenced with immunoSEQ multiplex PCR; TCRdb's copy has only in-frame clones and lacks some. Here the sample spans around 98,000 clones, 70% to 90% being singletons. The data stem from a study of blood T cell repertoires in COVID-19. The overall study: Sample material is recorded as cDNA or gDNA derived from T cells, B-cell-depleted T cells, or PBMCs.

This TCR was recovered from a man in his 70s with acute or convalescent COVID-19. This sequence joins TRBV6-1 and TRBJ2-1; TRBD2 agrees at 7 bases. The sample was peripheral blood. The CDR3 loop reads CASSEEGGRANEQFF. In nucleotides, the CDR3 is TGTGCCAGCAGTGAAGAGGGAGGGAGGGCCAATGAGCAGTTCTTC.